Reported below is one T cell receptor beta chain. Its antigen is not known. This specimen belongs to a study of shared clonotypes between healthy human individuals. Everyone who donated was a Caucasian adult who lived in Nashville, Tennessee. Findings of the study overall: The represented genetic and exposure-history diversity was limited by the small number of donors.

Clones were read by immunoSEQ multiplex PCR, and TCRdb kept only the in-frame ones, dropping some. The sample includes about 2 million clones, 85% to 95% of them seen just once. V was pared by 5 bases and J by 4 bases, with 8 bases between. This CDR3 comprises 13 residues. From germline, CDR1 is MDHEN and CDR2 SYDVKM. The sample was naive CD4+ T cells sorted from blood. As for subset: CD45RA+ positively selected. The V gene is TRBV28, the J gene TRBJ2-2, with D unclear. The origin of this receptor is a young man in good health. DNA for the CDR3: TGTGCCAGCAGTGTCGTGGGCACCGGGGAGCTGTTTTTT. This gives the protein CASSVVGTGELFF. Full variable domain (rest looked up from reference TRBV28 and TRBJ2-2): DVKVTQSSRYLVKRTGEKVFLECVQDMDHENMFWYRQDPGLGLRLIYFSYDVKMKEKGDIPEGYSVSREKKERFSLILESASTNQTSMYLCASSVVGTGELFFGEGSRLTVL.